Listed below are T cell receptor beta chains from one sample, sequenced in a study of monozygotic twins with inflammatory bowel disease. After re-calling the 5' RACE reads, TCRdb lists one entry per CDR3 protein, DNA absent. The table lists 200,000 to 250,000 distinct CDR3 sequences. Sample: blood. These receptors all come from a human donor with ulcerative colitis or Crohn's disease, or a healthy co-twin of an affected twin (not recorded which). Both conserved end residues are part of each CDR3.

J: TRBJ2-1; V: TRBV2; CDR3: CASQGLPGGEQFF
J: TRBJ2-2; V: TRBV5-4; CDR3: CASSLGLAVAEELFF
J: TRBJ2-2; V: TRBV5-1; CDR3: CASSLGGLVGGELFF
J: TRBJ2-1; V: TRBV28; CDR3: CASLSAASGYNEQFF
J: TRBJ1-2; V: TRBV5-1; CDR3: CASSLAPDRANYGYTF
J: TRBJ2-7; V: TRBV6-5; CDR3: CASSYSVPRDRSSYEQYF
J: TRBJ2-2; V: TRBV3-1; CDR3: CASSLLGEYTGELFF
J: TRBJ1-5; V: TRBV2; CDR3: CASSEQVSNQPQHF
J: TRBJ2-7; V: TRBV15; CDR3: CATSTDEHYEQYF
J: TRBJ2-7; V: TRBV10-3; CDR3: CAISGPGQGSYEQYF
J: TRBJ2-7; V: TRBV5-4; CDR3: CASSLIPGAPSYEQYF
J: TRBJ2-3; V: TRBV5-1; CDR3: CASSRQTSGGSTDTQYF
J: TRBJ1-2; V: TRBV28; CDR3: CASSYTGLSGSGGYGYTF
J: TRBJ2-1; V: TRBV3-1; CDR3: CASSQDWGASLNEQFF
J: TRBJ1-4; V: TRBV5-1; CDR3: CVSSLLATGDEKLFF
J: TRBJ2-7; V: TRBV5-1; CDR3: CASSPASSYEQYF
J: TRBJ2-1; V: TRBV30; CDR3: CAWTRTGGRNEQFF
J: TRBJ2-1; V: TRBV10-3; CDR3: CAISESGTSGAYNEQFF
J: TRBJ2-7; V: TRBV5-1; CDR3: CASSLAMAGGLSSYEQYF
J: TRBJ2-3; V: TRBV7-3; CDR3: CASSLKAGGLDTQYF
J: TRBJ2-7; V: TRBV12-3/TRBV12-4; CDR3: CASNAGRKGPEYEQYF
J: TRBJ2-5; V: TRBV12-3/TRBV12-4; CDR3: CASRRDTTGGETQYF
J: TRBJ2-5; V: TRBV18; CDR3: CASAKVVEETQYF
J: TRBJ1-1; V: TRBV6-2/TRBV6-3; CDR3: CASSYSGSEACF
J: TRBJ1-5; V: TRBV4-3; CDR3: CASSQDRAGGLNQPQHF
J: TRBJ2-1; V: TRBV6-2/TRBV6-3; CDR3: CASSRTSGRANEQFF
J: TRBJ2-7; V: TRBV20-1; CDR3: CSAREEYEQYF
J: TRBJ1-5; V: TRBV7-2; CDR3: CASSYPGQPQHF
J: TRBJ2-7; V: TRBV27; CDR3: CASSRGHLGEQYF
J: TRBJ2-7; V: TRBV9; CDR3: CASSVSGTSGFYEQYF
J: TRBJ2-1; V: TRBV6-1; CDR3: CASHGLAGAYNEQFF
J: TRBJ2-3; V: TRBV5-1; CDR3: CASSLVSPDTQYF
J: TRBJ2-2; V: TRBV4-3; CDR3: CASSLSPGLNTGELFF
J: TRBJ1-5; V: TRBV28; CDR3: CASSFEGNSNQPQHF
J: TRBJ2-7; V: TRBV28; CDR3: CASLTPTTGSYEQYF
J: TRBJ2-1; V: TRBV7-3; CDR3: CASSLWGRRLF
J: TRBJ1-1; V: TRBV11-3; CDR3: CASSLGGMRTEAFF
J: TRBJ1-1; V: TRBV12-3/TRBV12-4; CDR3: CASSSGPQKGTEAFF
J: TRBJ2-7; V: TRBV27; CDR3: CASSLLGASYEQYF
J: TRBJ2-3; V: TRBV10-3; CDR3: CAIKPNTDTQYF
J: TRBJ2-4; V: TRBV29-1; CDR3: CSALRGTKNIQYF
J: TRBJ1-5; V: TRBV4-3; CDR3: CASSQDSGAGNQPQHF
J: TRBJ2-3; V: TRBV11-2; CDR3: CASRGNSDTQYF